These 14 T cell receptor beta chains were sequenced from one sample in a study of blood T cells in healthy people across ages. The authors ran a second PCR of 7 to 11 cycles using a sample-barcoded 5' primer and a J-beta primer mix. TCRdb reprocessed the 5' RACE reads via MiXCR and lists one record per CDR3 protein. The sample yields 1,500,000 or so distinct CDR3 sequences, about 42% seen once. The sample comprised blood. The source is a woman aged 18-29 years in good health.

This clonotype was seen a single time. The chain recombines TRBV6-2 or TRBV6-3 with TRBJ2-7; no clear D gene. Germline CDR1 MNHEY, CDR2 SVGEGT. Trimming cost V 4 bases and J 7 bases, with 14 bases left between them. The CDR3 runs to 13 residues. In DNA form, the CDR3 reads TGTGCCAGCAGTTCAGAGACGCAGGATGAGCAGTACTTC. Translated: CASSSETQDEQYF.

The chain recombines TRBV6-2 or TRBV6-3 with TRBJ1-1; D not certain. Germline loops: CDR1 MNHEY, CDR2 SVGEGT. Trimming shortened V by 6 bases and J by 0 bases, and 5 bases separated the two germline ends. This CDR3 region has 12 residues. Here the CDR3 DNA reads TGTGCCAGCAGGAAGATGAACACTGAAGCTTTCTTT. Protein sequence: CASRKMNTEAFF.

The chain joins TRBV27 to TRBJ2-7; D gene uncertain. Trimming removed 5 bases at V and 2 bases at J, with 10 bases between. There are 13 residues in the CDR3. Germline loops: CDR1 MNHEY, CDR2 SMNVEV (reference sequence). This CDR3 reads CASSDSMAYEQYF. The DNA of the CDR3 is TGTGCCAGCAGTGACTCGATGGCCTACGAGCAGTACTTC.

This clonotype was recorded only once. The chain couples TRBV20-1 to TRBJ2-3; D perhaps matches TRBD1 (5 bases). CDR3 length equals 13 residues. V dropped 0 bases and J dropped 4 bases, with 8 bases sitting between them. Per the germline V gene, CDR1 is DFQATT and CDR2 is SNEGSKA (reference sequence). CDR3 in DNA: TGCAGTGCTAGAGAACCCAGGGCAGATACGCAGTATTTT. Its translation: CSAREPRADTQYF.

This rearrangement joins TRBV4-3 to TRBJ2-3; no definite D call. The CDR3 loop spans 14 amino acids. Trimming stripped 0 bases from V and 5 bases from J, with 9 bases between. CDR1 is LGHNA and CDR2 is YSLEER in the germline V gene. As DNA, the CDR3 is TGCGCCAGCAGCCAAGATCAGACAATAGATACGCAGTATTTT. Translation gives CASSQDQTIDTQYF.

This rearrangement joins TRBV28 to TRBJ2-7; D unresolved. CDR1 is MDHEN, CDR2 SYDVKM, per germline. The V end was cut by 5 bases, the J end by 3 bases, with 14 bases between. The length of the CDR3 is 14 residues. CDR3 sequence reads: CASSVAPGYYEQYF. The CDR3 nucleotides are TGTGCCAGCAGTGTTGCCCCTGGGTACTACGAGCAGTACTTC.

In the case of this clonotype: The germline gene is not matched at one end of the junction; a read error may be the cause. CDR3: CASSSGATTEAFF. In DNA, the CDR3 is TGTGCCAGTAGCTCAGGGGCGACGACTGAAGCTTTCTTT. This chain connects TRBV7-9 to TRBJ1-1, with D possibly being TRBD1 (6 bases). Germline-derived CDR1 and CDR2 are SEHNR and FQNEAQ (reference sequence). The CDR3 consists of 13 residues.

The chain uses TRBV11-2 and TRBJ2-5; D may correspond to TRBD1 or TRBD2 (6 bases each). Judging by the DNA end, TRBJ2-1 fits better; the J call may be wrong. CDR3 length equals 16 residues. Germline assignment: CDR1 SGHAT and CDR2 FQNNGV. The CDR3 coding sequence is TGTGCCAGCAGCCCTTTAGGGGGGATACACCAAGAGACCCAGTTCTTC. This translates into CASSPLGGIHQETQFF.

The genes are TRBV4-3 and TRBJ1-1, with a tentative D call TRBD1 (6 bases). Between the trimmed V and J ends, which lost 8 bases and 4 bases, there was a span of 17 bases. The CDR3 extends over 14 amino acids. The germline V gene has CDR1 LGHNA and CDR2 YSLEER. The CDR3 reads CASEIRIGGTEAFF. For the CDR3, the DNA is TGCGCCAGCGAGATTCGAATAGGGGGCACTGAAGCTTTCTTT.

J is TRBJ1-5 and V is TRBV12-3 or TRBV12-4; no definite D call. This CDR3 has 13 amino acids. The V end lost 5 bases, the J end lost 5 bases, and 10 bases lay between the germline ends. The CDR3 DNA is TGTGCCAGCAGTCAAAGCTGGGATCAGCCCCAGCATTTT. Encoded protein: CASSQSWDQPQHF.

This clonotype turned up a few times. The J gene is TRBJ2-3, the V gene TRBV20-1; no clear D. The CDR3 is made up of 13 amino acids. Germline loops: CDR1 DFQATT, CDR2 SNEGSKA (reference sequence). V lost 6 bases and J 2 bases, leaving 12 bases between the germline ends. CDR3 in DNA: TGCAGTGCCCGAGCAACCCACACAGATACGCAGTATTTT. Translating it yields CSARATHTDTQYF.

This clonotype was observed a few times. This chain connects TRBV20-1 to TRBJ2-7; D gene ambiguous. The CDR3 totals 14 residues. Trimming shortened V by 1 base and J by 0 bases, and 10 bases separated the two germline ends. Looked up from germline, CDR1 is DFQATT and CDR2 is SNEGSKA (reference sequence). The CDR3 sequence is CSARALTSSYEQYF. The CDR3, as DNA: TGCAGTGCTAGAGCGCTGACATCCTCCTACGAGCAGTACTTC.

The chain recombines TRBV5-1 with TRBJ2-4; D not resolved. The end of the DNA aligns better with TRBJ2-7, so the J call may be wrong. This CDR3 region has 12 residues. Germline CDR1 SGHRS, CDR2 YFSETQ. In nucleotides, the CDR3 is TGCGCCAGCAGCCCGACGGACGACGAGCAGTACTTC. Translating gives CASSPTDDEQYF.

This clonotype was seen more than once but under ten times. The V call is TRBV3-1, the J call TRBJ2-5; D perhaps matches TRBD1 (5 bases). The CDR3 spans 15 residues. The V end was cut by 7 bases, the J end by 11 bases, with 26 bases between. CDR1 and CDR2 from the germline V gene are LGHDT and YNNKEL (reference sequence). CDR3 protein: CASKGEWWGYHEQYF. The CDR3 DNA follows: TGTGCCAGCAAAGGTGAATGGTGGGGCTACCATGAGCAGTACTTC.